What follows is one T cell receptor (beta chain) and its context. One entry per CDR3 protein, called by TCRdb with MiXCR from the PCR reads. Of roughly 13,000 distinct CDR3 sequences listed, 45% to 55% are singletons. This sample is drawn from a study of tumor-infiltrating lymphocytes in oesophageal squamous cell carcinoma. The CDR3 extends over 13 amino acids. V lost 5 bases, J lost 4 bases, and 10 bases lay in between. In germline, CDR1 is SGHTA, CDR2 FQGNSA. This clonotype originated in a male donor with esophageal squamous cell carcinoma. The sequenced sample was blood. The chain uses TRBV7-2 and TRBJ2-3; D gene unclear. CDR3 sequence: CASSGNFADTQYF. In nucleotides, the CDR3 is TGTGCCAGCAGCGGCAACTTTGCAGATACGCAGTATTTT. The full variable domain, rest sourced from reference TRBV7-2 and TRBJ2-3, is GAGVSQSPSNKVTEKGKDVELRCDPISGHTALYWYRQSLGQGLEFLIYFQGNSAPDKSGLPSDRFSAERTGGSVSTLTIQRTQQEDSAVYLCASSGNFADTQYFGPGTRLTVL.